The 17 T cell receptor beta chains listed next were all sequenced from one sample in a study of neurological immune-mediated disorders (dated by TCRdb to the late 2010s). Library preparation employed 5' RACE. Sequenced on an Illumina HiSeq 2500. TCRdb reran the public reads through fastp at Q25 and MiXCR, keeping productive beta chains. Identical CDR3 protein sequences are pooled into one entry, listed with their most common genes and DNA. The sample table contains 81,000 or so distinct CDR3 sequences; only one count was recorded for about 5.5% of them. The ten biggest clones cover 2% to 2.5% of the sample. Sequences were obtained from PBMCs. Every receptor here comes from a woman in her twenties or thirties with multiple sclerosis.

This clonotype was recorded at least ten times. The chain links TRBV20-1 to TRBJ2-2; D call uncertain. CDR3 length: 15 amino acids. Trimming removed 2 bases at V and 7 bases at J, with 17 bases between. The germline gives CDR1 DFQATT, CDR2 SNEGSKA (reference sequence). This CDR3 is CSARRPDHVFGELFF. DNA of the CDR3: TGCAGTGCTAGAAGGCCCGACCATGTGTTCGGGGAGCTGTTTTTT.

This clonotype was observed at least ten times. This chain links TRBV12-3 or TRBV12-4 with TRBJ2-5; no definite D call. This CDR3 region has 13 residues. V shed 3 bases and J shed 1 base, with 6 bases lying between them. The CDR3 protein is CASSFEAQETQYF. The CDR3 coding sequence is TGTGCCAGCAGTTTCGAAGCCCAAGAGACCCAGTACTTC.

In its sample, this clonotype was seen many times. The chain combines TRBV5-1 with TRBJ2-1; 7 nucleotides match TRBD1. V lost 4 bases and J lost 10; bases outside the gene matches: 8. Germline V gene lookup returns CDR1 SGHRS and CDR2 YFSETQ. The CDR3 extends over 13 amino acids. CDR3: CASSPPDREEQFF. The CDR3 DNA reads TGCGCCAGCAGCCCCCCCGACAGGGAGGAGCAGTTCTTC.

This clonotype has at least ten counts. The rearrangement links TRBV15 to TRBJ2-7, with 7 positions matching TRBD2. Losses at the gene ends were 0 bases for V and 2 bases for J; bases not matched to a gene: 4. Germline assignment: CDR1 LNHNV and CDR2 YYDKDF (reference sequence). This CDR3 is 15 amino acids long. The CDR3 sequence is CATSREASGAYEQYF. The CDR3, as DNA: TGTGCCACCAGCAGAGAAGCTAGCGGAGCCTACGAGCAGTACTTC.

The table lists this clonotype with many counts. This sequence joins TRBV10-3 and TRBJ2-2; 11 positions agree with TRBD2. Germline-derived CDR1 and CDR2 are ENHRY and SYGVKD. This CDR3 has 19 residues. V shed 2 bases, J shed 0 bases, and the junction held 8 bases outside the gene matches. The CDR3 protein is CAISETNSGGASNTGELFF. For the CDR3, the DNA is TGTGCCATCAGTGAGACCAATAGCGGGGGGGCGTCGAACACCGGGGAGCTGTTTTTT.

This clonotype was detected only a few times. The rearrangement uses TRBV20-1 and TRBJ2-5; possible D gene TRBD1, 5 bases. Germline-derived CDR1 and CDR2 are DFQATT and SNEGSKA (reference sequence). V was pared by 5 bases and J by 4 bases, with 20 bases between. The CDR3 spans 15 residues. The CDR3 DNA sequence: TGCAGTGCTTACGGAATAAGGTTAAGGGGAGAGACCCAGTACTTC. Translating gives CSAYGIRLRGETQYF.

At least ten counts were recorded for this clonotype. The chain links TRBV10-3 to TRBJ2-7, with 8 bases identical to TRBD1. CDR3 length equals 15 residues. Germline lookup yields CDR1 ENHRY and CDR2 SYGVKD. V trimming: 3 bases; J trimming: 2 bases; junction bases outside the gene matches: 6. The CDR3 bases are TGTGCCATCAGTGACCCGAAGACAGGGGCCTACGAGCAGTACTTC. Translated, it gives CAISDPKTGAYEQYF.

This clonotype came up many times. The chain combines TRBV2 with TRBJ2-3; TRBD1 matches at 11 bases. The CDR3 has 15 residues. CDR1 is SNHLY and CDR2 is FYNNEI in the germline V gene. Losses at the gene ends were 8 bases for V and 4 bases for J; bases not matched to a gene: 8. CDR3 nucleotides: TGTGCCAGCGGCGGGACAGGGGGTCGCGCAGATACGCAGTATTTT. Protein sequence: CASGGTGGRADTQYF.

There are many counts of this clonotype. This chain links TRBV27 with TRBJ2-3, with D perhaps matching TRBD1 or TRBD2 (5 bases each). Germline V gene sequence: CDR1 MNHEY, CDR2 SMNVEV (reference sequence). The CDR3 totals 12 residues. Trimming left V 5 bases short and J 5 bases short, with 8 bases between. DNA of the CDR3: TGTGCCAGCAGTCATGGGGGAGATACGCAGTATTTT. Translation: CASSHGGDTQYF.

CDR3 loop: CASSCSGNTGELFF. CDR3 nucleotides: TGTGCCAGTAGTTGTTCGGGGAACACCGGGGAGCTGTTTTTT. This sequence joins TRBV19 and TRBJ2-2; D call uncertain. Looked up from germline, CDR1 is LNHDA and CDR2 is SQIVND (reference sequence). Trimming cost V 5 bases and J 1 base, with 8 bases left between them. This CDR3 has 14 amino acids.

This clonotype occurred a few times. The chain couples TRBV20-1 to TRBJ1-1, with 9 bases identical to TRBD1. CDR1 is DFQATT and CDR2 is SNEGSKA in the germline V gene (reference sequence). V lost 5 bases to trimming and J lost 1 base; unmatched junction nucleotides: 5. The CDR3 spans 14 residues. The CDR3 DNA follows: TGCAGTGCTTGGACAGGGGACTCGAACACTGAAGCTTTCTTT. Translated: CSAWTGDSNTEAFF.

This clonotype turned up a few times. This clone may be a read error of a much larger clone one base away. J is TRBJ1-1 and V is TRBV10-3; D remains unclear. Germline V gene sequence: CDR1 ENHRY, CDR2 SYGVKD. This CDR3 has 13 residues. The ends were cut back, 5 bases at V and 1 base at J, with 8 bases in the middle. CDR3 protein: CAISSKGNTEAFF. The CDR3 nucleotides read TGTGCCATCAGTTCCAAGGGGAACACTGAAGCTTTCTTT.

At least ten counts were recorded for this clonotype. The chain is built from TRBV30 and TRBJ2-7, with a possible D match to TRBD1 (6 bases). Trimming removed 4 bases at V and 3 bases at J, with 16 bases between. Germline CDR1 is GTSNPN and CDR2 is SVGIG (reference sequence). This CDR3 has 14 amino acids. As DNA, the CDR3 is TGTGCCTGGACTGACAGGCGCTTATACTACGAGCAGTACTTC. The encoded protein is CAWTDRRLYYEQYF.

J is TRBJ2-1 and V is TRBV6-1; D is unclear. The germline V gene has CDR1 MNHNS and CDR2 SASEGT. The CDR3 has 15 residues. The V gene lost 3 bases and the J gene lost 0 bases, with 9 bases spanning the gap. The CDR3 nucleotides read TGTGCCAGCAGTGAGTTGGAAAGCTCCTACAATGAGCAGTTCTTC. This translates into CASSELESSYNEQFF.

This clonotype was counted many times. The chain couples TRBV5-6 to TRBJ1-5; no definite D call. With 4 bases removed from V and 0 bases from J, the gap between germline ends came to 5 bases. Looked up from germline, CDR1 is SGHDT and CDR2 is YYEEEE. This CDR3 spans 13 amino acids. CDR3 protein: CASSQYSNQPQHF. The CDR3 region has the DNA TGTGCCAGCAGCCAGTATAGCAATCAGCCCCAGCATTTT.

This clonotype was observed at least ten times. The J gene is TRBJ2-5, the V gene TRBV20-1; the D gene could be TRBD1 or TRBD2 (5 bases each). This CDR3 is built from 14 residues. With 1 base removed from V and 4 bases from J, the gap between germline ends came to 13 bases. Germline lookup yields CDR1 DFQATT and CDR2 SNEGSKA (reference sequence). CDR3 nucleotide sequence: TGCAGTGCTAGAGTGGGGAAGGGACGAGAGACCCAGTACTTC. Translated, it gives CSARVGKGRETQYF.

At least ten counts were recorded for this clonotype. The chain recombines TRBV5-1 with TRBJ1-2, with a tentative D call TRBD1 (6 bases). V lost 4 bases and J 3 bases, leaving 19 bases between the germline ends. CDR3 length: 16 amino acids. Germline V lookup: CDR1 SGHRS, CDR2 YFSETQ. This chain's CDR3 is CASSGPRTGTYYGYTF. In DNA, the CDR3 is TGCGCCAGCAGCGGTCCCCGAACAGGGACCTACTATGGCTACACCTTC.